What follows is one TCR beta chain and its context. Its antigen is currently unknown. Indicated time point: week 23, last vaccination. Every vaccine dose comprised 300 ug of mutant IDH1 20-mer peptide plus topical imiquimod. Each of the donors came in with new WHO grade 3 or 4 astrocytomas that were IDH1-mutant and ATRX-lost. The protocol was immunoSEQ multiplex PCR, while the TCRdb copy is restricted to in-frame clones and leaves out a portion. This sample has 70,000 to 95,000 clones; around 83% occur once, and the top ten carry roughly 0.78%. The source of the sample is a study of a mutant IDH1 vaccine in newly diagnosed glioma. Study as a whole: Patients, over weeks 1, 3, 5, 7, 11, 15, 19 and 23, received a total of eight vaccinations. Patients were started on vaccination 4-6 weeks after radiotherapy alone, or with temozolomide cycles. Before enrollment, patients got radiotherapy alone, temozolomide alone, or mostly the combination.

Germline lookup yields CDR1 MNHNS and CDR2 SASEGT. The CDR3 totals 16 residues. V was pared by 4 bases and J by 5 bases, with 9 bases of the junction left unmatched. The chain carries TRBV6-1 and TRBJ2-1; 9 bases agree with TRBD2. Specimen: PBMCs, collected from a glioma patient whose treatment included an IDH1 peptide vaccine. This clonotype was obtained from a woman aged 45-65 years with glioma. This CDR3 is CASSAPSGRWHNEQFF. As DNA, the CDR3 is TGTGCCAGCAGTGCTCCGAGCGGGAGGTGGCACAATGAGCAGTTCTTC.